This entry lists 10 T cell receptor beta chains sequenced from one sample in a study of graft-versus-host responses after intestinal transplantation. Clones were read by immunoSEQ multiplex PCR, and TCRdb kept only the in-frame ones, dropping some. The sample lists just under 55,000 clones, roughly 89% occurring once. The material was PBMCs, obtained approximately 660 days after intestinal transplant. The receptors were sampled from a human patient who received an intestinal transplant, so some T cells may come from the graft donor.

This clone was observed a few times. The chain joins TRBV6-4 to TRBJ1-6; unclear D gene. V gave up 0 bases and J gave up 7 bases, with 7 bases separating them. Germline V gene sequence: CDR1 MRHNA, CDR2 SNTAGT. The CDR3 consists of 14 residues. The CDR3 sequence is CASSDSSGNSPLHF. CDR3 in DNA: TGTGCCAGCAGTGACTCCTCGGGGAATTCACCCCTCCACTTT.

The rearrangement links TRBV7-6 to TRBJ2-3, with a tentative D call TRBD2 (6 bases). V was clipped by 4 bases and J by 2 bases, with 13 bases between them. This CDR3 has 15 residues. Per germline, CDR1 SGHVS and CDR2 FNYEAQ. The CDR3 sequence: CASSSSGDLTDTQYF. DNA of the CDR3: TGTGCCAGCAGCTCCTCGGGGGATCTCACAGATACGCAGTATTTT.

This chain links TRBV10-2 with TRBJ1-4; 8 nucleotides line up with TRBD1. In germline, CDR1 is WSHSY, CDR2 SAAADI. Trimming cost V 0 bases and J 6 bases; bases outside gene matches: 3. This CDR3 has 15 residues. The chain's CDR3 is CASSESYRGYEKLFF. Here the CDR3 DNA reads TGCGCCAGCAGTGAGTCGTACAGGGGGTATGAAAAACTGTTTTTT.

Note on this clone: This sample includes further DNA sequences coding for the same CDR3. The rearrangement links TRBV6-5 to TRBJ2-5; D not resolved. V lost 2 bases, J lost 4 bases, and 2 bases lay in between. Germline V gene data show CDR1 as MNHEY and CDR2 as SVGAGI. The CDR3 is 11 amino acids. The CDR3 region is CASSYGETQYF. As DNA, the CDR3 is TGTGCCAGCAGTTACGGAGAGACCCAGTACTTC.

V and J are TRBV6-5 and TRBJ1-2; no firm D call. V lost 0 bases and J lost 4, with 9 bases in between. CDR3 length: 14 amino acids. Germline values: CDR1 MNHEY, CDR2 SVGAGI. In DNA form, the CDR3 reads TGTGCCAGCAGTTACTCGCGGGATTTCTATGGCTACACCTTC. Protein sequence: CASSYSRDFYGYTF.

The V call is TRBV9, the J call TRBJ1-2; maybe TRBD1 (5 bases). Trimming removed 0 bases at V and 4 bases at J, with 7 bases between. Germline CDR1 is SGDLS and CDR2 is YYNGEE. This CDR3 spans 13 amino acids. CDR3 coding DNA: TGTGCCAGCAGCGTAGGAGGGACCTATGGCTACACCTTC. Encoded protein: CASSVGGTYGYTF.

The V gene is TRBV4-2, the J gene TRBJ2-7; tentatively, D is TRBD1 or TRBD2 (5 bases each). Germline CDR1 and CDR2: LGHNA and YNFKEQ. V lost 3 bases, J lost 4 bases, and 16 bases lay in between. The CDR3 length is 15 residues. The CDR3 here is CASSQGLGTIYEQYF. In nucleotides, the CDR3 is TGTGCCAGCAGCCAGGGGCTTGGGACGATATACGAGCAGTACTTC.

V is TRBV2 and J is TRBJ2-5; the match to TRBD2 covers 13 bases. The CDR3 has 17 amino acids. The germline V gene has CDR1 SNHLY and CDR2 FYNNEI. V gave up 1 base and J gave up 4 bases; unmatched junction bases: 6. CDR3 loop: CASSEELAGGPPETQYF. CDR3 nucleotide sequence: TGTGCCAGCAGTGAAGAACTAGCGGGGGGGCCTCCAGAGACCCAGTACTTC.

This chain connects TRBV18 to TRBJ2-7; D is perhaps TRBD2 (6 bases). Germline V CDR1 and CDR2: KGHSH, LQKENI. This CDR3 region has 12 residues. Trimming stripped 6 bases from V and 4 bases from J, with 10 bases between. CDR3 DNA sequence: TGTGCCAGCTCGGCGGGACCTTACGAGCAGTACTTC. Translated, it gives CASSAGPYEQYF.

The rearrangement joins TRBV28 to TRBJ2-3, with D tentatively TRBD2 (5 bases). CDR3 length equals 14 residues. Trimming shortened V by 5 bases and J by 2 bases, and 11 bases separated the two germline ends. Germline assignment: CDR1 MDHEN and CDR2 SYDVKM. CDR3 protein: CASSPSPFTDTQYF. The DNA for the CDR3 is TGTGCCAGCAGTCCTAGCCCCTTCACAGATACGCAGTATTTT. Variable domain in full (rest from reference TRBV28 and TRBJ2-3): DVKVTQSSRYLVKRTGEKVFLECVQDMDHENMFWYRQDPGLGLRLIYFSYDVKMKEKGDIPEGYSVSREKKERFSLILESASTNQTSMYLCASSPSPFTDTQYFGPGTRLTVL.